This TCR beta chain was found in a study of Graves' ophthalmopathy and Graves' hyperthyroidism listed by TCRdb under 2018. The study in broad terms: Peripheral blood was collected at initial diagnosis, prior to any treatment. To tell Graves' ophthalmopathy apart from Graves' hyperthyroidism, and to predict which patients would progress to ophthalmopathy, the study relied on TCR beta repertoire signatures. In total, approximately 140 blood samples were TCR-sequenced: approximately 42 ophthalmopathy, around 75 hyperthyroidism and some 17 hyperthyroidism-to-ophthalmopathy patients. A discovery set of 95 to 100 patients (43 ophthalmopathy, under 65 stable hyperthyroidism) was enrolled to explore V-J signatures distinguishing ophthalmopathy from hyperthyroidism. The independent validation cohort included some 19 hyperthyroidism patients plus 17 patients who later progressed from hyperthyroidism to ophthalmopathy. In five to seven hyperthyroidism patients, the T-cell repertoire of thyroid tissue was compared with the T-cell repertoire of blood. Following sample collection, hyperthyroidism patients were given methimazole at a starting dose of 30 mg daily, and ophthalmopathy patients were given high-dose intravenous methylprednisolone. For training and testing, the 110 or so patients in the discovery cohort were randomly divided in a 7:3 ratio.

On the study overall, not on this receptor specifically: No statistical method was used to set the sample size in advance, and the investigators knew which group each participant was assigned to. In validation, the model predicted ophthalmopathy progression with 70.59% sensitivity and about 77% specificity; some twelve predicted patients were CT-confirmed with GO in a median of approximately 6.5 months. In cross-validation, the 13-signature model distinguished ophthalmopathy from stable hyperthyroidism with 87.88% sensitivity and 81.08% specificity, while in the test set the corresponding values were roughly 80% and 75%. Among expanded thyroid clonotypes with frequency above 0.001, most also showed up in blood, which suggests that blood repertoires may reflect the thyroid immune response.

The CDR3 sequence holds 13 residues, the cysteine and phenylalanine included. Only the CDR3 DNA is retained, 39 bases long and in frame from the first base. V is pared back by 3 bases and J by 4 bases, with 10 bases lying between the germline termini. From the germline V gene, CDR1 is SGDLS and CDR2 is YYNGEE. This clonotype was seen repeatedly, ten times or more. This receptor's antigen is unknown. It has no much larger one-base neighbor in the sample; base qualities were not kept. Patients with ophthalmopathy had moderately to severely active disease, with a Clinical Activity Score of 3 or more, a NOSPECS grade of 4 or more, and a disease duration of less than 3 months. Patients with other autoimmune diseases, uncontrolled infections, pregnancy or lactation were excluded from the study. Diagnosis relied on clinical symptoms, serum thyroxine, TRAb, thyroid ultrasound and orbital computed tomography. PBMCs were isolated from 7.5 to 10 ml of fresh peripheral blood by Ficoll-Paque density gradient centrifugation. Total RNA was extracted with Trizol reagent and quality-checked on an Agilent 2100 Bioanalyzer.

For repertoire sequencing, the TCR beta CDR3 regions were amplified from RNA transcripts. The first round was an RT-PCR using HTBI primers with the Qiagen OneStep RT-PCR kit, and this first round was followed by a second-round multiplex PCR, then size selection and purification. Libraries were sequenced paired-end with 100 bp reads on an Illumina HiSeq2000. The paper's data handling went like this. Reads were processed with SOAPnuke, discarding reads with adapters, uncalled bases, mean Phred below 15, or no exact constant-primer or identifier match. COPE v1.2.5 was used to merge high-quality paired reads. Clonotypes were defined as unique nucleotide sequences and were aligned to IMGT TRB V, D and J references using MiTCR v1.1. The analysis was limited to V-J combinations with a frequency above 0.0001, which together covered around 99% of the repertoires. A TCR clonal expansion and chaos score per V-J combination was defined as the ratio of F50 clonal expansion to chaos observed in the TCRdist matrix. Features were reduced by Welch's t-statistics and random forest to approximately 13 V-J combinations, which fed a naive Bayes classifier. The Morisita-Horn index was used to measure how similar the thyroid and blood repertoires were. Clones were called with MiXCR by TCRdb after fastp trimmed the public reads at Q25, and only in-frame beta chains were retained. Merged by CDR3 protein, the rows form single entries marked with the most common genes and DNA. What appears here as the V and J calls and clone size reflects TCRdb's work, not the paper's. The sample includes about 400,000 distinct CDR3 sequences, with approximately 16% observed a single time. The ten top clones hold around 1.5% of the sample.

The V and J genes are TRBV9 and TRBJ2-5; the D assignment is uncertain and may be TRBD1 or TRBD2, with 5 bases supporting each. Source material: peripheral blood. The clonotype was recovered from a woman aged 18-29 years with Graves' ophthalmopathy. Donor details come from another sample of the same person, matched by shared clones. The CDR3 reads CASSAGTPETQYF. The DNA reads TGTGCCAGCAGCGCCGGGACGCCAGAGACCCAGTACTTC.